Shown below are 25 T cell receptor beta chains from a single sample sequenced in a study of cytomegalovirus exposure and HLA in healthy donors. The PCR employed 60 Vbeta primers together with 13 Jbeta primers. Generated by immunoSEQ multiplex PCR, the TCRdb table keeps only in-frame clones and is missing some. Here the sample spans about 160,000 clones, approximately 78% being singletons. The sample taken for sequencing was PBMCs. Every receptor here comes from a girl aged 2-15 years in good health and CMV-seropositive.

The V call is TRBV7-9, the J call TRBJ2-2, with 8 bases that match TRBD2. From germline, CDR1 is SEHNR and CDR2 FQNEAQ (reference sequence). With V trimmed by 5 bases and J by 3 bases, 5 bases remained unmatched. This CDR3 contains 15 residues. The CDR3 spells CASSGRGGDTGELFF. For the CDR3, the DNA is TGTGCCAGCAGCGGCCGGGGGGGGGACACCGGGGAGCTGTTTTTT.

CDR3 amino acids: CASGTWPGEQFF. The CDR3, as DNA: TGCGCCAGCGGAACTTGGCCGGGGGAGCAGTTCTTC. The chain joins TRBV10-1 to TRBJ2-1, with D perhaps matching TRBD2 (5 bases). V lost 8 bases to trimming and J lost 10 bases, with 15 bases between them. Germline V lookup: CDR1 WNHNN, CDR2 SYGVQD (reference sequence). This CDR3 spans 12 amino acids.

This clone was seen a handful of times. This rearrangement joins TRBV7-8 to TRBJ1-3; weak D call: TRBD1 (5 bases). Germline V lookup: CDR1 SGHVS, CDR2 FQNEAQ. CDR3 length: 13 residues. V was clipped by 2 bases and J by 7 bases, with 9 bases between them. Here the CDR3 DNA reads TGTGCCAGCAGCTTAAGCAGGGATAACACCATATATTTT. Encoded protein: CASSLSRDNTIYF.

The chain recombines TRBV5-1 with TRBJ2-1; D might be TRBD2 (5 bases). CDR3 length equals 13 residues. Trimming left V 1 base short and J 5 bases short, with 7 bases between. Germline-derived CDR1 and CDR2 are SGHRS and YFSETQ. The CDR3 nucleotides read TGCGCCAGCAGCTTGCAACTAGACAATGAGCAGTTCTTC. It yields the protein CASSLQLDNEQFF.

The genes are TRBV6-1 and TRBJ1-2; 7 bases map to TRBD1. Trimming at V came to 2 bases and at J to 3 bases, leaving 6 bases not matched to a gene. CDR1 is MNHNS, CDR2 SASEGT, per germline. The CDR3 covers 15 residues. The chain's CDR3 is CASSERDSSDYGYTF. CDR3 sequence (DNA): TGTGCCAGCAGTGAAAGGGACAGCAGCGACTATGGCTACACCTTC.

This clone showed up just once. The chain is built from TRBV19 and TRBJ2-5, with D possibly matching TRBD2 (6 bases). CDR3 size: 13 residues. Germline CDR1 is LNHDA and CDR2 is SQIVND (reference sequence). V lost 5 bases to trimming and J lost 5 bases, with 12 bases between them. In DNA form, the CDR3 reads TGTGCCAGTAGTCTGACTAGTTGGGAGACCCAGTACTTC. Its translation is CASSLTSWETQYF.

The chain couples TRBV4-1 to TRBJ2-7, with TRBD2 matching over 10 bases. This CDR3 is built from 16 residues. With 4 bases clipped from V and 3 bases from J, the junction kept 9 bases outside the gene matches. Germline V lookup: CDR1 MGHRA, CDR2 YSYEKL. The CDR3 spells CASSLSSGGAIYEQYF. The CDR3 bases are TGCGCCAGCAGCCTATCTAGCGGGGGCGCAATCTACGAGCAGTACTTC.

The rearrangement uses TRBV7-6 and TRBJ2-5; TRBD1 matches at 8 bases. Germline V lookup: CDR1 SGHVS, CDR2 FNYEAQ. J lost 9 bases, V lost 7 bases, and 13 bases had no gene match. The CDR3 is 14 residues long. The CDR3 is CASNVLDRVDPQYF. DNA of the CDR3: TGTGCCAGCAACGTCTTGGACAGGGTAGACCCCCAGTACTTC.

This clone was detected only once. The chain uses TRBV19 and TRBJ2-5; the D is unclear. The germline gives CDR1 LNHDA, CDR2 SQIVND (reference sequence). V was clipped by 2 bases and J by 0 bases, with 7 bases between them. This CDR3 spans 14 amino acids. The CDR3 DNA sequence: TGTGCCAGTAGTATACTACTGAACCAAGAGACCCAGTACTTC. The encoded protein is CASSILLNQETQYF.

Here the CDR3 DNA reads TGTGCCAGCAGTTACACCTCTAGGACCTACGAGCAGTACTTC. Amino acid sequence: CASSYTSRTYEQYF. The chain employs TRBV6-5 and TRBJ2-7; D unresolved. Germline loops: CDR1 MNHEY, CDR2 SVGAGI. With 2 bases removed from V and 2 bases from J, the gap between germline ends came to 10 bases. The CDR3 contains 14 residues.

This chain connects TRBV2 to TRBJ1-2; D uncertain. Germline CDR1 is SNHLY and CDR2 is FYNNEI. The CDR3 has 16 amino acids. Trimming took off 1 base at V and 7 bases at J, with 19 bases between the two ends. This CDR3 reads CASSEGIQNLRGGYTF. As DNA, the CDR3 is TGTGCCAGCAGTGAAGGGATCCAAAACCTCCGGGGTGGCTACACCTTC.

This clone appeared a few times. At the DNA level, this CDR3 is encoded by other sequences in the same sample as well. The chain is built from TRBV30 and TRBJ1-1; D is possibly TRBD1 (5 bases). Germline CDR1 and CDR2: GTSNPN and SVGIG (reference sequence). The CDR3 extends over 12 amino acids. Deletions cut 0 bases from V and 5 bases from J, with 7 bases between. The DNA of the CDR3 is TGTGCCTGGAGTGTTGGGGGGACTGAAGCTTTCTTT. It specifies CAWSVGGTEAFF. The whole variable domain, remainder taken from reference TRBV30 and TRBJ1-1, is SQTIHQWPATLVQPVGSPLSLECTVEGTSNPNLYWYRQAAGRGLQLLFYSVGIGQISSEVPQNLSASRPQDRQFILSSKKLLLSDSGFYLCAWSVGGTEAFFGQGTRLTVV.

This clone has only a few counts. The genes are TRBV6-5 and TRBJ1-2, with D unresolved. V gave up 5 bases and J gave up 6 bases, with 16 bases separating them. Germline CDR1 reads MNHEY; CDR2 reads SVGAGI. The CDR3 contains 14 residues. This CDR3 reads CASSPAVRVNGYTF. As DNA, the CDR3 is TGTGCCAGCAGTCCCGCCGTGCGGGTTAATGGCTACACCTTC.

This clone has only a few counts. V gene TRBV29-1 combines with J gene TRBJ2-7; D may be TRBD2 (6 bases). The CDR3 has 15 amino acids. V lost 5 bases and J 0 bases, leaving 17 bases between the germline ends. CDR1 is SQVTM and CDR2 is ANQGSEA in the germline V gene. Written as DNA, the CDR3 is TGCAGCGTTTTTGACTGGACTATCAGCTCCTACGAGCAGTACTTC. Translated: CSVFDWTISSYEQYF.

V and J are TRBV9 and TRBJ1-5; a possible D gene is TRBD1 (5 bases). The CDR3 is made up of 14 amino acids. Trimming shortened V by 4 bases and J by 5 bases, and 13 bases separated the two germline ends. Germline V gene data show CDR1 as SGDLS and CDR2 as YYNGEE. This chain's CDR3 is CASSLGEVYQPQHF. DNA of the CDR3: TGTGCCAGCAGCCTAGGGGAGGTCTATCAGCCCCAGCATTTT.

CDR3 nucleotide sequence: TGTGCCAGTACTTTCGTCGCTGAAGCTTTCTTT. It translates to CASTFVAEAFF. The V and J genes are TRBV19 and TRBJ1-1, with D hard to call. V was pared by 7 bases and J by 6 bases, with 9 bases between. Germline CDR1 LNHDA, CDR2 SQIVND (reference sequence). This CDR3 contains 11 residues.

This chain joins TRBV27 and TRBJ2-7; 7 bases match TRBD2. This CDR3 has 15 amino acids. The germline CDR1 and CDR2 sequences are MNHEY and SMNVEV (reference sequence). V lost 6 bases to trimming and J lost 5 bases; unmatched junction nucleotides: 13. CDR3 protein: CASRIFAGDGDEQYF. The CDR3, as DNA: TGTGCCAGCAGGATTTTTGCGGGAGATGGGGACGAGCAGTACTTC.

In this sample, this clone turned up a few times. The DNA for the CDR3 is TGTGCCAGCAGCCAAGAGGCTGCGGAGGTAGATACGCAGTATTTT. Amino acids: CASSQEAAEVDTQYF. This chain joins TRBV4-2 and TRBJ2-3; D possibly corresponds to TRBD2 (5 bases). The CDR3 length is 15 residues. Trimming pared 0 bases from V and 5 bases from J, leaving 12 bases between. The germline gives CDR1 LGHNA, CDR2 YNFKEQ.

V and J are TRBV29-1 and TRBJ1-2; possibly TRBD1 for D (5 bases). Per germline, CDR1 SQVTM and CDR2 ANQGSEA. The CDR3 consists of 13 residues. Trimming stripped 4 bases from V and 0 bases from J, with 9 bases between. CDR3 amino acids: CSVVTGANYGYTF. For the CDR3, the DNA is TGCAGCGTTGTAACAGGAGCTAACTATGGCTACACCTTC.

V gene TRBV5-1 combines with J gene TRBJ2-1; weak D call: TRBD2 (5 bases). Germline CDR1 and CDR2: SGHRS and YFSETQ. The V end lost 7 bases, the J end lost 1 base, and 15 bases lay between the germline ends. The CDR3 is 15 residues long. CDR3 in DNA: TGCGCCAGCTCTTCCTTGGGGAGTTCCTACAATGAGCAGTTCTTC. Encoded protein: CASSSLGSSYNEQFF.

The chain combines TRBV29-1 with TRBJ1-4; 7 nucleotides align to TRBD1. The CDR3 sequence is 14 residues long. Germline V gives CDR1 SQVTM, CDR2 ANQGSEA. J lost 5 bases, V lost 7 bases, and 10 bases had no gene match. For the CDR3, the DNA is TGCAGCGGCGGCCCCGACAGGGACAATGAAAAACTGTTTTTT. It translates to CSGGPDRDNEKLFF. Full variable domain (outside the CDR3, taken from reference TRBV29-1 and TRBJ1-4): SAVISQKPSRDICQRGTSLTIQCQVDSQVTMMFWYRQQPGQSLTLIATANQGSEATYESGFVIDKFPISRPNLTFSTLTVSNMSPEDSSIYLCSGGPDRDNEKLFFGSGTQLSVL.

The V gene is TRBV28, the J gene TRBJ2-3, with 7 nucleotides matching TRBD2. CDR1 and CDR2 (germline): MDHEN, SYDVKM. The CDR3 spans 17 residues. V gave up 6 bases and J gave up 5 bases; unmatched junction bases: 17. CDR3 sequence (DNA): TGTGCCAGCAGCCCCCGCCTGGTGGGAGGGCAGGTAGATACGCAGTATTTT. Protein product: CASSPRLVGGQVDTQYF.

In this sample, this clone turned up once. The chain carries TRBV30 and TRBJ1-6, with 8 bases fitting TRBD1. After removal of 7 bases from V and 9 bases from J, the junction contained 8 bases not matched to a gene. The CDR3 extends over 13 amino acids. The V gene's germline CDR1 is GTSNPN and CDR2 SVGIG (reference sequence). CDR3 DNA: TGTGCCTTGTCGGACAGGGAAAGTTCACCCCTCCACTTT. This sequence encodes CALSDRESSPLHF.

This chain connects TRBV2 to TRBJ1-1, with unresolved D. Germline values: CDR1 SNHLY, CDR2 FYNNEI. The V gene lost 6 bases and the J gene lost 2 bases, with 7 bases spanning the gap. The CDR3 covers 12 residues. The CDR3 spells CASSPSNTEAFF. DNA of the CDR3: TGTGCCAGCAGCCCCTCTAACACTGAAGCTTTCTTT.

The J gene is TRBJ2-7, the V gene TRBV15, with 9 bases fitting TRBD1. J gave up 6 bases and V 0 bases, and 6 bases lay outside the gene matches. CDR3 size: 15 residues. Germline V CDR1 and CDR2: LNHNV, YYDKDF (reference sequence). The CDR3 DNA sequence: TGTGCCACCAGCAGAGAAGGGGGACAGGGATCCGAGCAGTACTTC. Protein sequence: CATSREGGQGSEQYF.